What follows are 23 T cell receptor beta chains derived from one specimen sequenced in a study of blood T cell repertoires in COVID-19. Clones were read by immunoSEQ multiplex PCR, and TCRdb kept only the in-frame ones, dropping some. The table has over 150,000 clones, 70% to 90% seen once. The sample consisted of peripheral blood. The receptors derive from a man in his 60s with COVID-19, enrolled during active disease.

The V and J genes are TRBV19 and TRBJ2-1; 7 bases match TRBD1. J gave up 10 bases and V 5 bases, and 5 bases lay outside the gene matches. The germline gives CDR1 LNHDA, CDR2 SQIVND (reference sequence). The CDR3 length is 12 residues. The CDR3 here is CASSQTGREQFF. The CDR3 DNA reads as TGTGCCAGTAGTCAGACAGGGCGAGAGCAGTTCTTC.

V usage is TRBV6-5 and J usage is TRBJ2-1; 10 positions match TRBD2. Germline lookup yields CDR1 MNHEY and CDR2 SVGAGI. The V gene end was trimmed by 6 bases and the J gene end by 4 bases; junction bases not matched to a gene: 6. This CDR3 has 15 residues. CDR3: CASRETSGWYNEQFF. DNA of the CDR3: TGTGCCAGCAGAGAGACTAGCGGGTGGTACAATGAGCAGTTCTTC.

On this clone itself: The DNA is left out, because the CDR3 cannot be placed on it with certainty; the CDR3 is given as TCRdb lists it. V and J are TRBV5-1 and TRBJ1-1; the table assigns TRBD1, which was not confirmed against the DNA. Germline V gene lookup returns CDR1 SGHRS and CDR2 YFSETQ. The CDR3 has 17 residues if both end residues are counted. Here the CDR3 reads CASTRNLGQAHSLKLSF.

The count of this clone is one. The chain joins TRBV6-5 to TRBJ1-1, with 7 positions matching TRBD1. After removal of 4 bases from V and 10 bases from J, the junction contained 12 bases not matched to a gene. In germline, CDR1 is MNHEY, CDR2 SVGAGI. CDR3 length: 14 residues. The CDR3 region has the DNA TGTGCCAGCAGTTGGACAGGAACATCAGGGGGAGCTTTCTTT. Its translation: CASSWTGTSGGAFF.

V is TRBV9 and J is TRBJ1-4; no definite D call. This CDR3 has 14 amino acids. Trimming took 7 bases from V and 3 from J, leaving 13 bases between them. Germline V CDR1 and CDR2: SGDLS, YYNGEE. The CDR3 loop is CASSRGWPNEKLFF. In DNA form, the CDR3 reads TGTGCCAGCTCCCGAGGGTGGCCTAATGAAAAACTGTTTTTT.

This chain joins TRBV4-3 and TRBJ1-6; D remains ambiguous. Germline V gives CDR1 LGHNA, CDR2 YSLEER. V was cut by 6 bases and J by 1 base, with 10 bases left in between. The CDR3 extends over 15 amino acids. This CDR3 reads CASREGWSYNSPLHF. CDR3 in DNA: TGCGCCAGCAGGGAGGGTTGGTCCTATAATTCACCCCTCCACTTT.

The chain links TRBV29-1 to TRBJ1-1; 7 positions agree with TRBD1. This CDR3 has 18 amino acids. Trimming cost V 4 bases and J 0 bases; bases outside gene matches: 17. Germline-derived CDR1 and CDR2 are SQVTM and ANQGSEA. The DNA for the CDR3 is TGCAGCGTTGCGGGACCTCCGGGACAGATAATAATGAACACTGAAGCTTTCTTT. As protein: CSVAGPPGQIIMNTEAFF.

The rearrangement uses TRBV4-3 and TRBJ2-1; 13 bases are a match to TRBD2. Germline V gene data show CDR1 as LGHNA and CDR2 as YSLEER. Trimming removed 8 bases from V and 3 bases from J; junction bases left unmatched: 13. The CDR3 spans 18 residues. DNA of the CDR3: TGCGCCAGCGGATGGGGACTAGCGGGGAGTGAATTCTACAATGAGCAGTTCTTC. As protein: CASGWGLAGSEFYNEQFF.

The genes are TRBV25-1 and TRBJ2-2; 7 bases line up with TRBD2. The ends lost 8 bases at V and 1 base at J; junction bases unmatched: 7. CDR3 length: 15 residues. Germline assignment: CDR1 MGHDK and CDR2 SYGVNS. CDR3 DNA sequence: TGTGCCAGCGTCAGTAGCGGGCGGAACACCGGGGAGCTGTTTTTT. Encoded protein: CASVSSGRNTGELFF.

The chain carries TRBV18 and TRBJ1-2; 8 bases match TRBD1. The CDR3 spans 15 residues. Germline V gives CDR1 KGHSH, CDR2 LQKENI. J lost 2 bases, V lost 4 bases, and 6 bases had no gene match. The CDR3 sequence: CASSRGQGRNYGYTF. In nucleotides, the CDR3 is TGTGCCAGCTCACGCGGACAGGGACGGAACTATGGCTACACCTTC.

V is TRBV24-1 and J is TRBJ2-3, with 8 bases matching TRBD1. With 9 bases clipped from V and 5 bases from J, the junction kept 6 bases outside the gene matches. CDR1 and CDR2 (germline): KGHDR, SFDVKD. The CDR3 length is 13 residues. CDR3 sequence: CATGDRGGDTQYF. Written as DNA, the CDR3 is TGTGCCACCGGAGACAGGGGAGGAGATACGCAGTATTTT.

The chain carries TRBV28 and TRBJ2-1; D is unclear. This CDR3 comprises 15 residues. The germline gives CDR1 MDHEN, CDR2 SYDVKM. V was shortened by 5 bases and J by 9 bases, with 20 bases between the two germline ends. CDR3 in amino acids: CASSPRGAQYIEQFF. The CDR3 region has the DNA TGTGCCAGCAGTCCCCGTGGAGCGCAGTATATTGAGCAGTTCTTC.

The chain carries TRBV24-1 and TRBJ2-1; D perhaps matches TRBD2 (6 bases). V was cut by 1 base and J by 5 bases, with 14 bases left in between. The CDR3 covers 16 residues. CDR1 is KGHDR and CDR2 is SFDVKD in the germline V gene. The CDR3 spells CATSDFSGRTDNEQFF. The CDR3 bases are TGTGCCACCAGTGATTTCTCCGGGAGAACTGACAATGAGCAGTTCTTC.

This rearrangement joins TRBV4-2 to TRBJ2-7; perhaps TRBD1 as D (5 bases). The length of the CDR3 is 16 residues. In germline, CDR1 is LGHNA, CDR2 YNFKEQ. Trimming shortened V by 0 bases and J by 0 bases, and 12 bases separated the two germline ends. The CDR3: CASSQDGAFPSYEQYF. CDR3 coding DNA: TGTGCCAGCAGCCAAGATGGGGCCTTTCCCTCCTACGAGCAGTACTTC.

The gene calls are TRBV6-2 or TRBV6-3 and TRBJ2-1, with 13 nucleotides matching TRBD2. The CDR3 spans 14 residues. Trimming at V came to 5 bases and at J to 9 bases, leaving 4 bases not matched to a gene. Germline loops: CDR1 MNHEY, CDR2 SVGEGT. The chain's CDR3 is CASSKLAGGSEQFF. DNA for the CDR3: TGTGCCAGCAGTAAACTAGCGGGGGGGTCTGAGCAGTTCTTC.

This clone was recorded many times. The chain links TRBV4-3 to TRBJ1-4; 7 nucleotides agree with TRBD1. In germline, CDR1 is LGHNA, CDR2 YSLEER. Trimming removed 0 bases from V and 8 bases from J; junction bases left unmatched: 9. There are 16 residues in the CDR3. CDR3 protein: CASSQDLGQNWEKLFF. The CDR3 DNA follows: TGCGCCAGCAGCCAAGATCTGGGACAGAACTGGGAAAAACTGTTTTTT.

This chain links TRBV7-6 with TRBJ2-7, with 11 bases matching TRBD1. There are 15 residues in the CDR3. The junction had 5 bases not matched to a gene; V was cut back by 5 bases and J by 2 bases. The germline gives CDR1 SGHVS, CDR2 FNYEAQ. CDR3 in DNA: TGTGCCAGCAGCCACGGGACAGGGGGGACCTACGAGCAGTACTTC. This translates into CASSHGTGGTYEQYF.

This clone was seen just once. The chain recombines TRBV30 with TRBJ1-3, with TRBD1 as a possible D gene (6 bases). Trimming cost V 1 base and J 4 bases, with 14 bases left between them. CDR1 GTSNPN and CDR2 SVGIG come from the germline V gene (reference sequence). The CDR3 runs to 15 residues. The CDR3 coding sequence is TGTGCCTGGAGTGGGGGGCCTGTGCAAGGAAACACCATATATTTT. Translating it yields CAWSGGPVQGNTIYF.

This clone was observed a handful of times. The gene calls are TRBV20-1 and TRBJ1-1; D is undetermined. From germline, CDR1 is DFQATT and CDR2 SNEGSKA (reference sequence). This CDR3 spans 10 amino acids. In DNA, the CDR3 is TGCAGGGCGGGTAACACTGAAGCTTTCTTT. Translation: CRAGNTEAFF.

This chain joins TRBV2 and TRBJ1-4; maybe TRBD1 (6 bases). CDR1 is SNHLY and CDR2 is FYNNEI in the germline V gene. V was clipped by 5 bases and J by 6 bases, with 16 bases between them. CDR3 length equals 15 residues. The CDR3 region is CASSSLTGSYEKLFF. The CDR3, as DNA: TGTGCCAGCAGTTCTCTGACAGGATCCTATGAAAAACTGTTTTTT.

The V call is TRBV7-2, the J call TRBJ1-1, with 8 bases matching TRBD1. J gave up 1 base and V 3 bases, and 4 bases lay outside the gene matches. The CDR3 has 15 amino acids. Germline assignment: CDR1 SGHTA and CDR2 FQGNSA. Written as DNA, the CDR3 is TGTGCCAGCAGCTTCATACAGGGGGGGAACACTGAAGCTTTCTTT. Translating gives CASSFIQGGNTEAFF. Full variable domain (missing parts from reference TRBV7-2 and TRBJ1-1): GAGVSQSPSNKVTEKGKDVELRCDPISGHTALYWYRQSLGQGLEFLIYFQGNSAPDKSGLPSDRFSAERTGGSVSTLTIQRTQQEDSAVYLCASSFIQGGNTEAFFGQGTRLTVV.

This clone appeared a few times. The chain has TRBV11-2 and TRBJ1-3; D is unresolved. Germline V gene data show CDR1 as SGHAT and CDR2 as FQNNGV. This CDR3 region has 14 residues. Between the trimmed V and J ends, which lost 8 bases and 0 bases, there was a span of 11 bases. Here the CDR3 DNA reads TGTGCCAGCTCCCCGGGGATCTCTGGAAACACCATATATTTT. Translation: CASSPGISGNTIYF. Full variable domain (missing parts from reference TRBV11-2 and TRBJ1-3): EAGVAQSPRYKIIEKRQSVAFWCNPISGHATLYWYQQILGQGPKLLIQFQNNGVVDDSQLPKDRFSAERLKGVDSTLKIQPAKLEDSAVYLCASSPGISGNTIYFGEGSWLTVV.

The chain combines TRBV27 with TRBJ2-5; 7 bases are a match to TRBD2. The germline CDR1 and CDR2 sequences are MNHEY and SMNVEV (reference sequence). The CDR3 has 14 residues. The V gene end was trimmed by 2 bases and the J gene end by 4 bases; junction bases not matched to a gene: 4. The chain's CDR3 is CASSLVRGSETQYF. The CDR3 nucleotides read TGTGCCAGCAGTTTAGTGCGGGGGTCAGAGACCCAGTACTTC.